This T cell receptor beta chain was obtained from a study of response to subunit inactivated influenza vaccine. Study-wide points: The authors suggested that few new T cells are recruited per seasonal influenza vaccination.

Points on this clonotype: Its antigen is unknown.

Via MiXCR, TCRdb re-called the RT-PCR reads, giving one row per CDR3 protein. The data show about 500,000 distinct CDR3 sequences, 16% seen once. The sequencing here drew on CD4+ T cells sorted from PBMCs, taken roughly 24 months after vaccination. The sequence derives from a man between 45 and 75 years old who received an inactivated influenza vaccine.

The CDR3 spells CSASRTNTGELFF. CDR3 DNA: TGCAGTGCTAGTAGGACAAACACCGGGGAGCTGTTTTTT. The J gene is TRBJ2-2, the V gene TRBV20-1; D is perhaps TRBD1 (5 bases). Germline V lookup: CDR1 DFQATT, CDR2 SNEGSKA (reference sequence). Trimming stripped 3 bases from V and 2 bases from J, with 7 bases between. The CDR3 is made up of 13 amino acids.